Below, 2 T cell receptor beta chains from the same sample are listed, as sequenced in a study of blood T cell repertoires in COVID-19. The assay was immunoSEQ multiplex PCR, and TCRdb's table has in-frame clones only and misses some. The data contain fewer than 250,000 clones, around 90% of them singletons. Specimen: PBMCs or T cells enriched from blood (not recorded which). Receptors originate from a woman aged 18-29 years who had recovered from COVID-19.

This chain uses TRBV11-2 with TRBJ1-6; the match to TRBD1 covers 8 bases. The CDR3 contains 15 residues. Per germline, CDR1 SGHAT and CDR2 FQNNGV. Trimming removed 1 base from V and 8 bases from J; junction bases left unmatched: 4. CDR3 coding DNA: TGTGCCAGCAGCTTAGTCGGGACAGGTCATTCACCCCTCCACTTT. Amino acid sequence: CASSLVGTGHSPLHF.

The V call is TRBV30, the J call TRBJ1-6, with 7 nucleotides matching TRBD1. This CDR3 region has 13 residues. CDR1 and CDR2 from the germline V gene are GTSNPN and SVGIG (reference sequence). After removal of 2 bases from V and 11 bases from J, the junction contained 6 bases not matched to a gene. CDR3 coding DNA: TGTGCCTGGAGTCCAACACAGGGGCCACCCCTCCACTTT. It codes for CAWSPTQGPPLHF. The full variable domain, completed using reference TRBV30 and TRBJ1-6, is SQTIHQWPATLVQPVGSPLSLECTVEGTSNPNLYWYRQAAGRGLQLLFYSVGIGQISSEVPQNLSASRPQDRQFILSSKKLLLSDSGFYLCAWSPTQGPPLHFGNGTRLTVT.